The 29 T cell receptor beta chains listed next were all sequenced from one sample in a study of T cell repertoires in ileal Crohn's disease. Assay: immunoSEQ multiplex PCR; the TCRdb copy retains only in-frame clones and omits some. There are roughly 5,000 clones in the sample; approximately 80% occur only once, and 10% to 15% lies in the top ten. Material: ileal tissue. These receptor sequences come from an adult with Crohn's disease.

This chain connects TRBV14 to TRBJ2-5; maybe TRBD1 (6 bases). Trimming pared 2 bases from V and 0 bases from J, leaving 7 bases between. Germline CDR1 is SGHDN and CDR2 is FVKESK. The CDR3 contains 14 residues. Written as DNA, the CDR3 is TGTGCCAGCAGCCAATACAGGGACCAAGAGACCCAGTACTTC. Translated, it gives CASSQYRDQETQYF.

This chain uses TRBV7-8 with TRBJ2-5, with TRBD1 matching over 11 bases. V shed 3 bases, J shed 2 bases, and the junction held 2 bases outside the gene matches. CDR3 length equals 15 residues. Germline CDR1 reads SGHVS; CDR2 reads FQNEAQ. The CDR3 nucleotides read TGTGCCAGCAGCTTGGACAGGGGGCGGCAAGAGACCCAGTACTTC. Protein product: CASSLDRGRQETQYF.

The gene calls are TRBV2 and TRBJ1-1, with 9 bases fitting TRBD1. Per germline, CDR1 SNHLY and CDR2 FYNNEI. The CDR3 contains 15 residues. Trimming cost V 3 bases and J 8 bases; bases outside gene matches: 10. CDR3 sequence (DNA): TGTGCCAGCAGTGATCCAGGACAGGGGACTACAGAAGCTTTCTTT. Its translation is CASSDPGQGTTEAFF.

There are a few counts of this clone. The chain links TRBV7-6 to TRBJ2-2, with unresolved D. Trimming stripped 6 bases from V and 0 bases from J, with 8 bases between. The CDR3 loop spans 14 amino acids. The V gene's germline CDR1 is SGHVS and CDR2 FNYEAQ. CDR3 in amino acids: CASRSGANTGELFF. CDR3 sequence (DNA): TGTGCCAGCAGATCGGGTGCGAACACCGGGGAGCTGTTTTTT. The whole variable domain, remainder taken from reference TRBV7-6 and TRBJ2-2, is GAGVSQSPRYKVTKRGQDVALRCDPISGHVSLYWYRQALGQGPEFLTYFNYEAQQDKSGLPNDRFSAERPEGSISTLTIQRTEQRDSAMYRCASRSGANTGELFFGEGSRLTVL.

The rearrangement joins TRBV5-6 to TRBJ1-1, with TRBD1 as a possible D gene (5 bases). V lost 1 base to trimming and J lost 4 bases, with 11 bases between them. The CDR3 totals 14 residues. From germline, CDR1 is SGHDT and CDR2 YYEEEE. The CDR3 reads CASSLSGGVTEAFF. CDR3 sequence (DNA): TGTGCCAGCAGCTTGTCCGGGGGGGTCACTGAAGCTTTCTTT.

The V gene is TRBV30, the J gene TRBJ1-2; D not resolved. Trimming shortened V by 0 bases and J by 4 bases, and 12 bases separated the two germline ends. CDR3 length: 14 residues. Per the germline V gene, CDR1 is GTSNPN and CDR2 is SVGIG (reference sequence). CDR3 loop: CAWSVPGSFYGYTF. The CDR3 DNA follows: TGTGCCTGGAGTGTACCGGGTAGCTTCTATGGCTACACCTTC.

The chain combines TRBV6-5 with TRBJ1-6; TRBD1 is a possible D gene (5 bases). Germline V gene data show CDR1 as MNHEY and CDR2 as SVGAGI. Between the trimmed V and J ends, which lost 2 bases and 6 bases, there was a span of 8 bases. This CDR3 contains 14 residues. Here the CDR3 reads CASSYQGSNSPLHF. CDR3 nucleotide sequence: TGTGCCAGCAGTTACCAGGGTTCTAATTCACCCCTCCACTTT.

This clone was picked up one time. The chain is built from TRBV5-8 and TRBJ1-1; 7 bases map to TRBD1. Germline CDR1 SGHTS, CDR2 YDEGEE. The CDR3 is 14 residues long. J gave up 0 bases and V 3 bases, and 2 bases lay outside the gene matches. CDR3 coding DNA: TGTGCCAGCAGCTGGACAGGCATGAACACTGAAGCTTTCTTT. Translation gives CASSWTGMNTEAFF.

The chain is built from TRBV5-1 and TRBJ2-7; maybe TRBD2 (6 bases). This CDR3 contains 17 residues. Trimming removed 0 bases at V and 2 bases at J, with 18 bases between. Germline loops: CDR1 SGHRS, CDR2 YFSETQ. The CDR3: CASSLGGLGSGAYEQYF. CDR3 sequence (DNA): TGCGCCAGCAGCTTGGGGGGACTGGGTTCAGGAGCCTACGAGCAGTACTTC.

This clone was observed a handful of times. The rearrangement links TRBV7-3 to TRBJ2-5; 9 bases agree with TRBD2. V gave up 1 base and J gave up 4 bases; unmatched junction bases: 4. CDR1 and CDR2 (germline): SGHTA, FQGTGA. The CDR3 spans 15 residues. Written as DNA, the CDR3 is TGTGCCAGCAGCTTAAGCGGGGGGGCCCTAGAGACCCAGTACTTC. It translates to CASSLSGGALETQYF.

V and J are TRBV4-2 and TRBJ2-1, with D possibly TRBD2 on 6 matching bases. Trimming shortened V by 1 base and J by 2 bases, and 9 bases separated the two germline ends. Looked up from germline, CDR1 is LGHNA and CDR2 is YNFKEQ. The CDR3 consists of 15 residues. The CDR3: CASSQVLAPYNEQFF. Here the CDR3 DNA reads TGTGCCAGCAGCCAAGTACTAGCCCCCTACAATGAGCAGTTCTTC.

V gene TRBV4-3 combines with J gene TRBJ2-1, with TRBD2 matching 15 bases. This CDR3 comprises 17 residues. Germline trimming cut 5 bases from V and 8 bases from J; bases unmatched to any gene: 10. The germline V gene has CDR1 LGHNA and CDR2 YSLEER. The CDR3 sequence: CASSSRTSGGGLDEQFF. CDR3 coding DNA: TGCGCCAGCAGCAGCCGGACTAGCGGGGGGGGATTGGATGAGCAGTTCTTC.

This rearrangement joins TRBV9 to TRBJ1-4; D gene ambiguous. The germline V gene has CDR1 SGDLS and CDR2 YYNGEE. Trimming took off 0 bases at V and 3 bases at J, with 6 bases between the two ends. The CDR3 is 14 amino acids. CDR3 DNA sequence: TGTGCCAGCAGCGTAGCAGCGTCTAATGAAAAACTGTTTTTT. As protein: CASSVAASNEKLFF.

This sequence joins TRBV6-5 and TRBJ2-7; unclear D gene. This CDR3 spans 13 amino acids. The V and J ends lost 7 bases and 5 bases respectively, with 15 bases between them. From germline, CDR1 is MNHEY and CDR2 SVGAGI. The CDR3 nucleotides are TGTGCCAGCACCAACGGAGACGCTAACGAGCAGTACTTC. This encodes CASTNGDANEQYF.

This chain joins TRBV30 and TRBJ1-5; possibly TRBD1 for D (5 bases). The CDR3 is 14 residues long. V shed 1 base and J shed 2 bases, with 9 bases lying between them. Germline assignment: CDR1 GTSNPN and CDR2 SVGIG (reference sequence). CDR3 region: CAWSARGGNQPQHF. As DNA, the CDR3 is TGTGCCTGGAGTGCTCGGGGGGGCAATCAGCCCCAGCATTTT.

This clone was counted a few times. The genes are TRBV7-3 and TRBJ1-2; 8 nucleotides agree with TRBD1. CDR3 length equals 15 residues. The germline V gene has CDR1 SGHTA and CDR2 FQGTGA. J gave up 2 bases and V 4 bases, and 6 bases lay outside the gene matches. Here the CDR3 DNA reads TGTGCCAGCAGCTCCAACGGACAGGGAAACTATGGCTACACCTTC. Protein product: CASSSNGQGNYGYTF. The variable domain in full, with the rest retrieved from reference TRBV7-3 and TRBJ1-2, is GAGVSQTPSNKVTEKGKYVELRCDPISGHTALYWYRQSLGQGPEFLIYFQGTGAADDSGLPNDRFFAVRPEGSVSTLKIQRTERGDSAVYLCASSSNGQGNYGYTFGSGTRLTVV.

This rearrangement joins TRBV7-3 to TRBJ1-4, with TRBD1 identical over 7 bases. Germline V gene data show CDR1 as SGHTA and CDR2 as FQGTGA. This CDR3 contains 15 residues. V dropped 4 bases and J dropped 8; count of bases not matched to a gene: 10. DNA of the CDR3: TGTGCCAGCAGCTCTCCCCCCGCGACAGGGGAAAAACTGTTTTTT. This translates into CASSSPPATGEKLFF.

This clone was observed a handful of times. The chain recombines TRBV6-4 with TRBJ2-1; 16 bases line up with TRBD2. The germline V gene has CDR1 MRHNA and CDR2 SNTAGT. The junction had 10 bases not matched to a gene; V was cut back by 4 bases and J by 13 bases. The CDR3 is 16 amino acids. The CDR3 reads CASSVSGTSGGEQQFF. CDR3 nucleotide sequence: TGTGCCAGCAGTGTTTCCGGGACTAGCGGGGGGGAACAACAGTTCTTC.

The CDR3 spells CASSRQGVKDSPLHF. The CDR3 region has the DNA TGTGCCAGCAGTAGACAGGGGGTAAAGGATTCACCCCTCCACTTT. The J gene is TRBJ1-6, the V gene TRBV6-1; 9 bases align to TRBD1. Per the germline V gene, CDR1 is MNHNS and CDR2 is SASEGT. The CDR3 covers 15 residues. V lost 5 bases, J lost 8 bases, and 7 bases stayed unmatched.

Here the CDR3 reads CASSQVLNSGGDITDTQYF. CDR3 sequence (DNA): TGTGCCAGCAGCCAAGTCTTGAATAGCGGGGGCGACATCACAGATACGCAGTATTTT. V and J are TRBV4-2 and TRBJ2-3; 9 nucleotides match TRBD2. The CDR3 totals 19 residues. CDR1 is LGHNA and CDR2 is YNFKEQ in the germline V gene. Unmatched junction bases numbered 13, after V lost 1 base and J lost 2 bases.

About this clone itself: Distinct nucleotide sequences in the sample also encode this CDR3. The V and J genes are TRBV19 and TRBJ2-3; tentative D call: TRBD2 (5 bases). The CDR3 runs 14 residues. The V and J ends lost 5 bases and 2 bases respectively, with 11 bases between them. Germline loops: CDR1 LNHDA, CDR2 SQIVND (reference sequence). The chain's CDR3 is CASSSLRDTDTQYF. Written as DNA, the CDR3 is TGTGCCAGTAGTTCACTTCGGGACACAGATACGCAGTATTTT.

V is TRBV2 and J is TRBJ1-4, with 8 bases aligning to TRBD1. This CDR3 has 15 residues. With V trimmed by 3 bases and J by 8 bases, 8 bases remained unmatched. CDR1 and CDR2 from the germline V gene are SNHLY and FYNNEI. The CDR3 DNA is TGTGCCAGCAGTGATCCTGGACAGGGTAACGAAAAACTGTTTTTT. Translated, it gives CASSDPGQGNEKLFF.

The rearrangement uses TRBV11-2 and TRBJ2-4, with 8 bases fitting TRBD2. Germline CDR1 SGHAT, CDR2 FQNNGV. The V segment lost 4 bases and the J segment 2 bases; nucleotides outside the gene matches: 4. The CDR3 has 15 residues. The chain's CDR3 is CASSSGGLTKNIQYF. CDR3 bases: TGTGCCAGCAGCTCGGGGGGGCTAACCAAAAACATTCAGTACTTC.

V usage is TRBV9 and J usage is TRBJ2-4; tentatively, D is TRBD1 (6 bases). The CDR3 loop spans 16 amino acids. Per the germline V gene, CDR1 is SGDLS and CDR2 is YYNGEE. The ends were cut back, 0 bases at V and 0 bases at J, with 10 bases in the middle. The CDR3 loop reads CASSVGDTLAKNIQYF. The CDR3 coding sequence is TGTGCCAGCAGCGTAGGGGACACCTTAGCCAAAAACATTCAGTACTTC.

The chain carries TRBV6-5 and TRBJ1-2; 7 bases fit TRBD1. CDR3 length: 15 amino acids. V trimming: 4 bases; J trimming: 0 bases; junction bases outside the gene matches: 5. CDR1 MNHEY and CDR2 SVGAGI come from the germline V gene. CDR3 nucleotide sequence: TGTGCCAGCAGTTCCGGGGACAGCCCTAACTATGGCTACACCTTC. Protein: CASSSGDSPNYGYTF.

The rearrangement uses TRBV27 and TRBJ1-2, with 7 bases fitting TRBD1. The trim removed 5 bases at V and 7 bases at J, leaving 4 bases unmatched. The CDR3 has 12 residues. CDR1 MNHEY and CDR2 SMNVEV come from the germline V gene (reference sequence). The CDR3 reads CASSMTGSGYTF. CDR3 nucleotide sequence: TGTGCCAGCAGTATGACAGGGTCTGGCTACACCTTC.

The J gene is TRBJ1-3, the V gene TRBV9; 7 bases line up with TRBD1. The germline gives CDR1 SGDLS, CDR2 YYNGEE. The V gene end was trimmed by 0 bases and the J gene end by 0 bases; junction bases not matched to a gene: 3. The CDR3 loop spans 16 amino acids. The DNA for the CDR3 is TGTGCCAGCAGCGTAGCCTCAGGGGGCTCTGGAAACACCATATATTTT. Protein product: CASSVASGGSGNTIYF.

J is TRBJ1-3 and V is TRBV15; D perhaps matches TRBD1 (6 bases). V dropped 1 base and J dropped 0 bases, with 7 bases sitting between them. The germline CDR1 and CDR2 sequences are LNHNV and YYDKDF (reference sequence). This CDR3 spans 15 amino acids. This chain's CDR3 is CATSRGTDSGNTIYF. The CDR3 region has the DNA TGTGCCACCAGCAGAGGGACAGACTCTGGAAACACCATATATTTT. Full variable domain (missing parts from reference TRBV15 and TRBJ1-3): DAMVIQNPRYQVTQFGKPVTLSCSQTLNHNVMYWYQQKSSQAPKLLFHYYDKDFNNEADTPDNFQSRRPNTSFCFLDIRSPGLGDTAMYLCATSRGTDSGNTIYFGEGSWLTVV.

The chain combines TRBV9 with TRBJ1-6; the match to TRBD1 covers 10 bases. The CDR3 totals 15 residues. Per the germline V gene, CDR1 is SGDLS and CDR2 is YYNGEE. The V segment lost 3 bases and the J segment 7 bases; nucleotides outside the gene matches: 4. CDR3 nucleotide sequence: TGTGCCAGCAGCGCAGGACAGGGGGGGAATTCACCCCTCCACTTT. Its protein is CASSAGQGGNSPLHF.